This is a list of T cell receptor beta chains from one sample in a study of technical replicates of blood from several donors. The repertoire was sequenced with immunoSEQ multiplex PCR; TCRdb's copy has only in-frame clones and lacks some. Here the sample spans about 100,000 clones, 96% being singletons. Material for sequencing was T cells isolated from PBMCs. The receptors derive from a human donor in good health. Both conserved end residues are part of each CDR3. The D gene is left open where the match is weak.

v_call,d_call,cdr3_aa
TRBV7-9,NA,CASSLGPGVGGYTF
TRBV7-8,NA,CASSLTALYYGYTF
TRBV4-1,TRBD2,CASSQGRASGKSEQFF
TRBV5-1,NA,CASSLNGAGGNTIYF
TRBV10-3,TRBD2,CAISEASGSYEQYF
TRBV15,TRBD2,CATSEREARFEQYF
TRBV4-1,NA,CASSQEAPGSNYGYTF
TRBV5-4,NA,CASSSTSENEQFF
TRBV27,TRBD2,CASSVLAGETQYF
TRBV29-1,NA,CSAKTGYNEQFF
TRBV4-3,TRBD2,CASSQEGQAGEGDTQYF
TRBV6-6,NA,CASSAGTSSNNEQFF
TRBV10-2,TRBD2,CASKLAGAGTDTQYF